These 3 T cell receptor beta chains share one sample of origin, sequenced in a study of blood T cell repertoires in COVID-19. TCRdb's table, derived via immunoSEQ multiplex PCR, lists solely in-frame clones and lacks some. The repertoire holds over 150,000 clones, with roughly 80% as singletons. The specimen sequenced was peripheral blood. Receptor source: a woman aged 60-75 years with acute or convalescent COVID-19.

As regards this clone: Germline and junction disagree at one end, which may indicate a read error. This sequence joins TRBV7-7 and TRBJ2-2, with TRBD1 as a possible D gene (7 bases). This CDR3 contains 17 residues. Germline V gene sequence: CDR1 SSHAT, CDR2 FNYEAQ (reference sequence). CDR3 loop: CASSPGGPGMNTGELFF. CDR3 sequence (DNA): TGTGCTAGCAGCCCAGGGGGGCCAGGGATGAACACCGGGGAGCTGTTTTTT.

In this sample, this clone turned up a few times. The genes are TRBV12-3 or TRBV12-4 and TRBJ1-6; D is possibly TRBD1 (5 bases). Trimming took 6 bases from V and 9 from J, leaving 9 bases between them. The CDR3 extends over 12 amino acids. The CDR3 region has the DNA TGTGCCAGCAGCCTTACAGGTTCACCCCTCCACTTT. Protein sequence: CASSLTGSPLHF.

CDR3 protein: CASSLQVNQETQYF. The CDR3, as DNA: TGTGCCAGCAGCTTACAGGTAAACCAAGAGACCCAGTACTTC. The chain is built from TRBV9 and TRBJ2-5; possibly TRBD1 for D (5 bases). CDR3 size: 14 residues. Germline loops: CDR1 SGDLS, CDR2 YYNGEE. V was cut by 4 bases and J by 0 bases, with 10 bases left in between.